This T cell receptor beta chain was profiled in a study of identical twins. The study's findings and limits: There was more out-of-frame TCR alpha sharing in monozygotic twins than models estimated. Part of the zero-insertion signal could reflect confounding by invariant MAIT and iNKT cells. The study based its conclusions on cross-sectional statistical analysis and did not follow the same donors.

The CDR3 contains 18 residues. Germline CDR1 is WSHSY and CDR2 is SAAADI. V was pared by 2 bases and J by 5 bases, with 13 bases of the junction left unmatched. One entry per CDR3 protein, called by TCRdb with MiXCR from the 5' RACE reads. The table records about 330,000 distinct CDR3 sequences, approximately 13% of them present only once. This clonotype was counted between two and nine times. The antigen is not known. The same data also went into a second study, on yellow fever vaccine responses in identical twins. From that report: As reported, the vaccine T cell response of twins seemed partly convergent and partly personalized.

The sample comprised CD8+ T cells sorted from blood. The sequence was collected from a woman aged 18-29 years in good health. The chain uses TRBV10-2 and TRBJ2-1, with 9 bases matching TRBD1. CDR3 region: CASSEPFPGQGPDNEQFF. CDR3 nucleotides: TGCGCCAGCAGTGAGCCATTCCCGGGACAGGGCCCTGACAATGAGCAGTTCTTC.